This T cell receptor beta chain was recovered during a study of blood T cell repertoires in COVID-19. Study at large: The United States, Italy and Spain provided the acute and convalescent COVID-19 samples.

Trimming shortened V by 2 bases and J by 0 bases, and 17 bases separated the two germline ends. The V gene's germline CDR1 is LGHDT and CDR2 YNNKEL (reference sequence). The CDR3 is made up of 18 amino acids. Only in-frame clones appear in the TCRdb table, and some are missing; sequencing was by immunoSEQ multiplex PCR. The table has about 250,000 clones, more than 75% seen once. Assignment of participants to cohorts was predicated upon participant-reported clinical history. The specimen was PBMCs or T cells enriched from blood (not recorded which). The sequence was obtained from a woman between 45 and 60 years old who had been exposed to COVID-19. The V call is TRBV3-1 (or the pseudogene TRBV3-2), the J call TRBJ1-3, with D unclear. The DNA of the CDR3 is TGTGCCAGCAGCCAATACCCCCCCCTATCGAGCTCTGGAAACACCATATATTTT. It encodes CASSQYPPLSSSGNTIYF.